The 4 T cell receptor beta chains below all came from one sample that was sequenced in a study of T cell changes during pregnancy in multiple sclerosis. The protocol was immunoSEQ multiplex PCR, while the TCRdb copy is restricted to in-frame clones and leaves out a portion. The sample lists around 37,000 clones, roughly 91% seen once, with roughly 6.1% in the top ten. Specimen: CD8+ T cells from peripheral blood mononuclear cells, collected in the second trimester of pregnancy. All receptors derive from a female donor with multiple sclerosis, enrolled in a pregnancy study.

The chain carries TRBV30 and TRBJ1-2, with D perhaps matching TRBD1 (6 bases). Germline CDR1 reads GTSNPN; CDR2 reads SVGIG (reference sequence). This CDR3 region has 11 residues. V lost 7 bases and J lost 4, with 10 bases in between. CDR3 amino acids: CASQGSYGYTF. For the CDR3, the DNA is TGTGCCTCCCAGGGGTCCTATGGCTACACCTTC.

The rearrangement uses TRBV11-1 and TRBJ1-1; 7 bases match TRBD1. With 5 bases clipped from V and 5 bases from J, the junction kept 14 bases outside the gene matches. Germline CDR1 SGHAT, CDR2 FQDESV (reference sequence). CDR3 length: 16 residues. Written as DNA, the CDR3 is TGTGCCAGCAGCCCTCGGACAGGACGAAGGAGGACTGAAGCTTTCTTT. This gives the protein CASSPRTGRRRTEAFF.

The V and J genes are TRBV4-3 and TRBJ2-3; D might be TRBD2 (5 bases). CDR1 and CDR2 (germline): LGHNA, YSLEER. Trimming left V 0 bases short and J 0 bases short, with 7 bases between. The CDR3 contains 15 residues. The CDR3 spells CASSQDRGSTDTQYF. For the CDR3, the DNA is TGCGCCAGCAGCCAAGATCGGGGAAGCACAGATACGCAGTATTTT.

The chain combines TRBV10-2 with TRBJ2-2, with TRBD1 matching over 8 bases. The CDR3 totals 16 residues. Looked up from germline, CDR1 is WSHSY and CDR2 is SAAADI. The V gene end was trimmed by 7 bases and the J gene end by 1 base; junction bases not matched to a gene: 8. Written as DNA, the CDR3 is TGCGCCAGCAAGAAAGACAGGGGCGAGAACACCGGGGAGCTGTTTTTT. Its translation: CASKKDRGENTGELFF.